This T cell receptor beta chain derives from a study of T cell repertoires in cytomegalovirus infection. Across the whole study: Researchers turned to recently identified HLA-C-restricted CMV epitopes as well as well-studied HLA-B-restricted ones.

TCRdb re-derived calls from the reads in MiXCR, one entry per CDR3 protein. Of 550,000 to 700,000 distinct CDR3 sequences in the sample, roughly 43% are singletons; the top ten hold around 50%. A word on this clonotype: Its antigen is unknown.

The CDR3 runs to 14 residues. V lost 7 bases, J lost 3 bases, and 12 bases lay in between. The germline V gene encodes CDR1 LNHDA and CDR2 SQIVND (reference sequence). Sample: cultured PBMCs, taken from culture after CMV antigen stimulation. The chain uses TRBV19 and TRBJ1-4, with D unresolved. The source is a human donor in good health (CMV status not recorded). Some clones in this sample may be carry-over from other donors' samples. Here the CDR3 reads CASKDLNSNEKLFF. Here the CDR3 DNA reads TGTGCCAGTAAAGACCTCAATTCTAATGAAAAACTGTTTTTT. Supplemented by reference TRBV19 and TRBJ1-4, the full variable domain reads DGGITQSPKYLFRKEGQNVTLSCEQNLNHDAMYWYRQDPGQGLRLIYYSQIVNDFQKGDIAEGYSVSREKKESFPLTVTSAQKNPTAFYLCASKDLNSNEKLFFGSGTQLSVL.